Listed below are T cell receptor beta chains from one sample, sequenced in a study of T cell repertoires in cytomegalovirus infection. TCRdb reprocessed the reads with MiXCR, giving one entry per CDR3 protein. The table lists approximately 250,000 distinct CDR3 sequences, roughly 10% of them singletons. The specimen was PBMCs. The receptor source for this set is a human donor in good health (CMV status not recorded). Some clones in this sample may be carry-over from other donors' samples. Both conserved end residues are part of each CDR3. A D gene is named only where the DNA matches it firmly. Clone size is not always given. Where it is, it says once, few, many or a class for expanded clones.

clone size,D gene,J gene,V gene,CDR3 length,CDR3 protein,CDR3 DNA
many,TRBD1,TRBJ1-3,TRBV7-2,14,CASSSQGYGNTIYF,TGTGCCAGCAGCTCACAGGGGTATGGAAACACCATATATTTT
few,-,TRBJ2-6,TRBV10-2,15,CASSESISGANVLTF,TGCGCCAGCAGTGAGTCCATCTCAGGGGCCAACGTCCTGACTTTC
many,-,TRBJ1-1,TRBV12-3/TRBV12-4,13,CASSSDSLTEAFF,TGTGCCAGCAGTTCTGACAGCCTCACTGAAGCTTTCTTT
few,TRBD1,TRBJ2-1,TRBV5-1,14,CASSLGGQGDEQFF,TGCGCCAGCAGCTTGGGCGGACAGGGCGATGAGCAGTTCTTC
-,-,TRBJ2-2,TRBV5-6,19,CASSLLQSPMKANTGELFF,TGTGCCAGCAGCTTGTTACAGAGCCCTATGAAGGCGAACACCGGGGAGCTGTTTTTT
many,-,TRBJ2-2,TRBV15,16,CATSRDSYANTGELFF,TGTGCCACCAGCAGAGATTCGTACGCGAACACCGGGGAGCTGTTTTTT
few,-,TRBJ1-5,TRBV19,15,CASKGHPALNQPQHF,TGTGCCAGTAAGGGACATCCGGCACTCAATCAGCCCCAGCATTTT
many,TRBD2,TRBJ2-6,TRBV6-2/TRBV6-3,18,CASSYSWGGNPGANVLTF,TGTGCCAGCAGTTACTCCTGGGGGGGAAACCCTGGGGCCAACGTCCTGACTTTC
-,-,TRBJ1-1,TRBV5-1,13,CASSLEGSTEAFF,TGCGCCAGCAGCTTGGAGGGCAGCACTGAAGCTTTCTTT
few,TRBD1,TRBJ1-5,TRBV29-1,13,CSVRDSKNQPQHF,TGCAGCGTTAGGGACAGTAAAAATCAGCCCCAGCATTTT
few,TRBD2,TRBJ2-7,TRBV29-1,13,CSVEVLAGYEQYF,TGCAGCGTTGAAGTACTAGCGGGCTACGAGCAGTACTTC
-,-,TRBJ1-2,TRBV29-1,9,CSVTDSATF,TGCAGCGTGACCGATTCCGCCACCTTC
few,-,TRBJ1-2,TRBV6-2/TRBV6-3,14,CASSSSGRGYGYTF,TGTGCCAGCAGTTCGAGTGGGCGCGGCTATGGCTACACCTTC
many,TRBD2,TRBJ2-7,TRBV7-9,14,CASSPTSGRGGQYF,TGTGCCAGCAGCCCGACTAGCGGGAGAGGCGGGCAGTACTTC
-,TRBD1,TRBJ1-1,TRBV6-1,14,CASSEDRRNTEAFF,TGTGCCAGCAGTGAGGACAGGAGGAACACTGAAGCTTTCTTT
few,TRBD1,TRBJ1-2,TRBV7-2,15,CASSPGQGMGYGYTF,TGTGCCAGCAGCCCGGGACAGGGGATGGGCTATGGCTACACCTTC
many,-,TRBJ2-7,TRBV7-2,15,CASSLVGLGTYEQYF,TGTGCCAGCAGCTTAGTGGGGTTGGGGACCTACGAGCAGTACTTC
many,TRBD2,TRBJ2-3,TRBV4-2,15,CASSPGLAGGDTQYF,TGTGCCAGCAGCCCGGGACTAGCGGGGGGAGATACGCAGTATTTT
many,-,TRBJ1-3,TRBV7-4,15,CASSYRQVSGNTIYF,TGTGCCAGCAGCTACAGACAGGTCTCTGGAAACACCATATATTTT
many,TRBD1,TRBJ2-2,TRBV6-2/TRBV6-3,17,CASRTPPGQGQTGELFF,TGTGCCAGCAGGACTCCTCCCGGACAGGGGCAAACCGGGGAGCTGTTTTTT
many,-,TRBJ1-1,TRBV12-3/TRBV12-4,12,CASSFQVTEAFF,TGTGCCAGCAGTTTCCAGGTCACTGAAGCTTTCTTT
many,-,TRBJ2-7,TRBV7-8,14,CASSWDTPGDEQYF,TGTGCCAGCAGCTGGGACACCCCTGGCGACGAGCAGTACTTC
many,-,TRBJ1-5,TRBV6-1,14,CASKTGTVYQPQHF,TGTGCCAGCAAGACAGGAACAGTTTATCAGCCCCAGCATTTT
few,-,TRBJ2-7,TRBV20-1,16,CSASDGGGQLSYEQYF,TGCAGTGCTAGTGACGGAGGGGGACAGCTCTCCTACGAGCAGTACTTC
many,-,TRBJ1-2,TRBV4-2,17,CASSHRQTREVIYGYTF,TGTGCCAGCAGCCACCGCCAAACCCGGGAGGTAATCTATGGCTACACCTTC
many,TRBD1,TRBJ1-2,TRBV28,16,CASSGVPPGGGQGYTF,TGTGCCAGCAGTGGGGTTCCCCCTGGAGGGGGCCAGGGCTACACCTTC
many,TRBD1,TRBJ2-5,TRBV28,16,CASRSGTGVPPETQYF,TGTGCCAGCAGATCCGGGACAGGGGTACCACCAGAGACCCAGTACTTC
many,-,TRBJ1-5,TRBV7-2,17,CASSLGGARGSNQPQHF,TGTGCCAGCAGCTTAGGTGGTGCGAGGGGGTCCAATCAGCCCCAGCATTTT
few,TRBD1,TRBJ1-2,TRBV29-1,16,CSVENRGARTGEGYTF,TGCAGCGTAGAAAACAGGGGGGCTCGGACAGGGGAAGGCTACACCTTC
few,-,TRBJ1-1,TRBV28,14,CASSFSGQDTEAFF,TGTGCCAGCAGTTTCTCTGGGCAGGACACTGAAGCTTTCTTT
few,TRBD2,TRBJ2-1,TRBV6-5,16,CASSRPKAGVYNEQFF,TGTGCCAGCAGTCGGCCTAAAGCGGGAGTTTACAATGAGCAGTTCTTC
many,TRBD1,TRBJ1-2,TRBV7-2,15,CASSLSRDSHYGYTF,TGTGCCAGCAGCTTAAGCCGGGACAGTCACTATGGCTACACCTTC
-,-,TRBJ2-7,TRBV4-3,15,CASSQEWAETYEQYF,TGCGCCAGCAGCCAAGAGTGGGCAGAAACCTACGAGCAGTACTTC
-,-,TRBJ2-3,TRBV5-1,14,CASSLAPGTDTQYF,TGCGCCAGCAGCTTGGCCCCCGGGACAGATACGCAGTATTTT
many,-,TRBJ1-2,TRBV6-1,15,CASGKPQARASGYTF,TGTGCCAGCGGTAAACCACAGGCACGAGCCTCCGGCTACACCTTC
many,-,TRBJ1-2,TRBV20-1,12,CSARGQGDGYTF,TGCAGTGCTAGAGGCCAGGGAGATGGCTACACCTTC
-,-,TRBJ2-1,TRBV6-5,13,CASSYGLFEEQFF,TGTGCCAGCAGTTACGGCCTTTTTGAGGAGCAGTTCTTC
many,TRBD2,TRBJ2-2,TRBV5-1,16,CASSPSSGGADGELFF,TGCGCCAGCAGCCCATCTAGCGGGGGGGCAGACGGGGAGCTGTTTTTT
many,-,TRBJ2-2,TRBV7-2,14,CASSVGQNTGELFF,TGTGCCAGCAGCGTAGGACAAAACACCGGGGAGCTGTTTTTT
many,-,TRBJ1-1,TRBV7-8,13,CASREGDNTEAFF,TGTGCCAGCAGAGAAGGAGACAACACTGAAGCTTTCTTT
-,-,TRBJ2-4,TRBV28,12,CASSLAKNIQYF,TGTGCCAGCAGTTTGGCCAAAAACATTCAGTACTTC
few,TRBD2,TRBJ2-7,TRBV28,18,CASSFTLTNLAGAYEQYF,TGTGCCAGCAGTTTCACCCTTACAAATCTAGCGGGAGCCTACGAGCAGTACTTC
-,TRBD2,TRBJ2-5,TRBV2,16,CASSEARAGGQETQYF,TGTGCCAGCAGTGAAGCGAGAGCGGGGGGCCAAGAGACCCAGTACTTC
many,TRBD2,TRBJ2-1,TRBV7-6,18,CASSLWGWLAGTYNEQFF,TGTGCCAGCAGCTTATGGGGGTGGCTAGCGGGCACCTACAATGAGCAGTTCTTC
many,TRBD2,TRBJ2-7,TRBV7-2,15,CASSTGTRVVYEQYF,TGTGCCAGCAGCACCGGGACTAGGGTTGTTTACGAGCAGTACTTC
many,-,TRBJ2-5,TRBV7-2,13,CASTSGTKETQYF,TGTGCCAGCACCTCCGGGACGAAAGAGACCCAGTACTTC
many,-,TRBJ1-1,TRBV7-6,15,CASPALFDGNTEAFF,TGTGCCAGCCCAGCCCTTTTCGACGGGAACACTGAAGCTTTCTTT
-,TRBD2,TRBJ2-1,TRBV6-2/TRBV6-3,18,CASSYSLISGSSYNEQFF,TGTGCCAGCAGTTACTCCCTTATAAGCGGGAGTAGCTACAATGAGCAGTTCTTC